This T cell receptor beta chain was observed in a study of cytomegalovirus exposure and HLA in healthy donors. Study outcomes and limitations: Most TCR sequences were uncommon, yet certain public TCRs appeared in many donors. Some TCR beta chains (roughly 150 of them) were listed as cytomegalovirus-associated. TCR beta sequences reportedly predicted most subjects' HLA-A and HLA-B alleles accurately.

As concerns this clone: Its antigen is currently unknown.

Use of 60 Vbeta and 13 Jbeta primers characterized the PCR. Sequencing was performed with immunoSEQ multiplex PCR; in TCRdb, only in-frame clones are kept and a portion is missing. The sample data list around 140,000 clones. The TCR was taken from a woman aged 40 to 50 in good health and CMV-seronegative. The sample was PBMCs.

The CDR3 DNA reads TGTGCCAGCAAAGAGGCCGGATCGCTGAACACTGAAGCTTTCTTT. Encoded protein: CASKEAGSLNTEAFF. J is TRBJ1-1 and V is TRBV6-5; D not certain. The V gene's germline CDR1 is MNHEY and CDR2 SVGAGI. This CDR3 has 15 amino acids. Trimming removed 7 bases at V and 0 bases at J, with 15 bases between.